A selection of T cell receptor beta chains follows, all from one sample in a study of T cells in localized non-small cell lung cancer. Sequenced by immunoSEQ multiplex PCR; TCRdb stores in-frame clones only, minus some. Of 50,000 or so clones listed, around 80% are singletons. This material consisted of PBMCs, taken before any cancer treatment. Receptors originate from a woman aged 35-75 years with stage II lung adenocarcinoma. The CDR3 runs from the conserved cysteine through the conserved F or W. The order of the fields is J gene, V gene, D gene, clone size, CDR3 DNA, CDR3 protein. The D gene is left open where the match is weak. Some rows mark clone size as missing; the rest say once, few, many or name a class of expanded clone.

>TRBJ1-2|TRBV2|TRBD1|.
TGTGCCAGCGGGGGGACAGGGGCCCTTAGGTATGGCTACACCTTC
CASGGTGALRYGYTF
>TRBJ1-2|TRBV27|.|.
TGTGCCAGCAGGCAGGGGTCCTATGGCTACACCTTC
CASRQGSYGYTF
>TRBJ2-5|TRBV7-2|.|.
TGTGCCAGCAGCTTAGTGCAGGGGCGGCAGACCCAGTACTTC
CASSLVQGRQTQYF
>TRBJ2-1|TRBV5-5|TRBD2|.
TGTGCCAGCAGCTTGGTCTCCGCGACTAGCGGGAATGAGCAGTTCTTC
CASSLVSATSGNEQFF
>TRBJ1-1|TRBV6-5|.|.
TGTGCCAGCAGACTCACGGACATTCCTAACACTGAAGCTTTCTTT
CASRLTDIPNTEAFF
>TRBJ1-5|TRBV15|.|few
TGTGCCACCAGCACCCCCAATCAGCCCCAGCATTTT
CATSTPNQPQHF
>TRBJ1-1|TRBV15|.|.
TGTGCCACCAGCAGATCGACAGTTAACACTGAAGCTTTCTTT
CATSRSTVNTEAFF
>TRBJ1-1|TRBV5-1|.|.
TGCGCCAGCAGCTCGGGACGAGGCACTGAAGCTTTCTTT
CASSSGRGTEAFF
>TRBJ1-1|TRBV7-9|.|.
TGTGCCATTAAGGAGAACACTGAAGCTTTCTTT
CAIKENTEAFF
>TRBJ1-1|TRBV6-5|.|.
TGTGCCAGCAGTTACACGGAGGGGAACACTGAAGCTTTCTTT
CASSYTEGNTEAFF
>TRBJ2-5|TRBV19|TRBD2|once
TGTGCCAGTAGTATCGCGGGGGTTGGTGAAGACCAGTACTTC
CASSIAGVGEDQYF
>TRBJ2-1|TRBV4-3|TRBD2|.
TGCGCCAGCAGCCATCCGGGACTAGTCTTCCACAATGAGCAGTTCTTC
CASSHPGLVFHNEQFF
>TRBJ1-1|TRBV7-9|TRBD1|.
TGTGCCAGCAGCCTATCAGGGGGAGGGACTGAAGCTTTCTTT
CASSLSGGGTEAFF
>TRBJ1-2|TRBV7-9|.|.
TGTGCCAGCAGCTTTAAAGAGACCCAAGCTAACTATGGCTACACCTTC
CASSFKETQANYGYTF
>TRBJ1-3|TRBV2|.|few
TGTGCCAGCAGTGGCGGGGGCTCTGGAAACACCATATATTTT
CASSGGGSGNTIYF
>TRBJ1-1|TRBV6-6|.|.
TGTGCCAGCAGTTACTCGCCCGTTAACACTGAAGCTTTCTTT
CASSYSPVNTEAFF
>TRBJ1-2|TRBV11-2|TRBD1|.
TGTGCCAGCAGCTCGGGACAGAACTATGGCTACACCTTC
CASSSGQNYGYTF
>TRBJ1-4|TRBV7-2|TRBD1|.
TGTGCCAGCAGCGACAGGGTGGACGAAAAACTGTTTTTT
CASSDRVDEKLFF
>TRBJ1-5|TRBV2|.|.
TGTGCCAGCAGTGAGGTCGGGGGGGATCAGCCCCAGCATTTT
CASSEVGGDQPQHF
>TRBJ2-3|TRBV10-3|.|.
TGTGCCGCTAGCTTTAACACAGATACGCAGTATTTT
CAASFNTDTQYF
>TRBJ2-7|TRBV27|.|.
TGTGCCAGCAGTTCCTCCGGGCCTCAAGTGGGCCTCTACGAGCAGTACTTC
CASSSSGPQVGLYEQYF
>TRBJ1-3|TRBV11-2|TRBD1|.
TGTGCCAGCAGTTTTCAGGGGGGCTCTGGAAACACCATATATTTT
CASSFQGGSGNTIYF
>TRBJ2-5|TRBV18|.|.
TGTGCCAGCTCACCACCGCAAGAGACCCAGTACTTC
CASSPPQETQYF
>TRBJ1-1|TRBV6-1|.|.
TGTGCCAGCAGTGATCGCGCTTTCTTT
CASSDRAFF
>TRBJ1-1|TRBV6-5|.|once
TGTGCCAGCAGTTACTCGTATGATCGCGCTGAAGCTTTCTTT
CASSYSYDRAEAFF
>TRBJ1-2|TRBV7-3|.|.
TGTGCCAGCAGCCTCGGGGGGGCGAGTAACTATGGCTACACCTTC
CASSLGGASNYGYTF
>TRBJ1-1|TRBV11-1|.|.
TGTGCCAGCAGCTCGGACAAGAACACTGAAGCTTTCTTT
CASSSDKNTEAFF
>TRBJ1-6|TRBV11-2|.|.
TGTGCCAGCAGCTTAGACGATATTGTAGGTTCACCCCTCCACTTT
CASSLDDIVGSPLHF
>TRBJ2-2|TRBV21-1|.|.
TGTGCCAGCAGCAAAGATCGGGAGTCGACCGGGGAGCTGTTTTTT
CASSKDRESTGELFF
>TRBJ1-5|TRBV7-6|.|.
TGTGCCAGCAGCTTACAAGGGGAACTAGGCAATCAGCCCCAGCATTTT
CASSLQGELGNQPQHF
>TRBJ1-2|TRBV7-2|TRBD1|once
TGTGCCAGCAGCTTGGTCGGGACAGACTATGGCTACACCTTC
CASSLVGTDYGYTF
>TRBJ1-1|TRBV7-2|.|.
TGTGCTTCGGGACGGCCAAACACTGAAGCTTTCTTT
CASGRPNTEAFF
>TRBJ1-5|TRBV18|.|.
TGTGCCAGCTCGCGGGGGGCACCGGATAAACTTAGCAATCAGCCCCAGCATTTT
CASSRGAPDKLSNQPQHF
>TRBJ1-5|TRBV27|.|.
TGTGCCAGCAGTTTGGAGGGGGTCAATCAGCCCCAGCATTTT
CASSLEGVNQPQHF
>TRBJ2-6|TRBV19|.|once
TGTGCCAGTAGTATAGGAGGCTCTGGGGCCAACGTCCTGACTTTC
CASSIGGSGANVLTF
>TRBJ2-2|TRBV6-4|.|.
TGTGCCAGCAGTGACTCCATTAGGACCGGGGAGCTGTTTTTT
CASSDSIRTGELFF